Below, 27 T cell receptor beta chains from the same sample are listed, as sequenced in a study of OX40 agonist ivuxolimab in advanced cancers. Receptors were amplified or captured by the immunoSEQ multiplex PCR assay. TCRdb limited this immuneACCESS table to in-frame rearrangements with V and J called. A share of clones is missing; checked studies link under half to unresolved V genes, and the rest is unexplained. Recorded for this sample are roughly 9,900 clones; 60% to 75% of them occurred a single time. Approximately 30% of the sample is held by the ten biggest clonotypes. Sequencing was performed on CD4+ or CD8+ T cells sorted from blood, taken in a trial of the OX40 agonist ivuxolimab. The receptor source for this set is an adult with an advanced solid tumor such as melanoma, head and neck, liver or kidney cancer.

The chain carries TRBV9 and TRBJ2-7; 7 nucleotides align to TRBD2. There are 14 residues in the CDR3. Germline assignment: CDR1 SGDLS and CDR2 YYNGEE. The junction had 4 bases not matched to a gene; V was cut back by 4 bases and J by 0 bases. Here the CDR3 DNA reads TGTGCCAGCAGCCAAGGCGGGGGCTCCTACGAGCAGTACTTC. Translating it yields CASSQGGGSYEQYF.

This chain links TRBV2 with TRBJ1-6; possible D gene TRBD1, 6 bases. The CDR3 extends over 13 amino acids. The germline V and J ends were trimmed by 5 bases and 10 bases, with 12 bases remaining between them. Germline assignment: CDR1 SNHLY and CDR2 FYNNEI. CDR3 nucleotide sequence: TGTGCCAGCAGTCCCAACCAGGGGTCACCCCTCCACTTT. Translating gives CASSPNQGSPLHF.

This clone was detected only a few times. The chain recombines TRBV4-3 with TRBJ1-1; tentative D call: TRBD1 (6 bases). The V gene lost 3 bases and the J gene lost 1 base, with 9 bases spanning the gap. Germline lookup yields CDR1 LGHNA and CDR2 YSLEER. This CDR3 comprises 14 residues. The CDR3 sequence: CASSQSGENTEAFF. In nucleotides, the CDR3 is TGCGCCAGCAGCCAGTCAGGGGAGAACACTGAAGCTTTCTTT.

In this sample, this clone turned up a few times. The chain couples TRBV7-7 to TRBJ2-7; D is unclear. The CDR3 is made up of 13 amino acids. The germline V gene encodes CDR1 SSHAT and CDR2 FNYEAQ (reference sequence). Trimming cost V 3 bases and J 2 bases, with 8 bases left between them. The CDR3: CASSFNPTYEQYF. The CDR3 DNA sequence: TGTGCCAGCAGCTTTAACCCGACCTACGAGCAGTACTTC. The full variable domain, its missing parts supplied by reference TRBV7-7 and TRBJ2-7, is GAGVSQSPRYKVTKRGQDVTLRCDPISSHATLYWYQQALGQGPEFLTYFNYEAQPDKSGLPSDRFSAERPEGSISTLTIQRTEQRDSAMYRCASSFNPTYEQYFGPGTRLTVT.

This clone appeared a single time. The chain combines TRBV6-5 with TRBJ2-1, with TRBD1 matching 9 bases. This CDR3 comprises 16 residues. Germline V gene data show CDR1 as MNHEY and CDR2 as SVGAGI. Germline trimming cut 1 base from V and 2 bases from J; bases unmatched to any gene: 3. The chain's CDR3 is CASSYWGTGPYNEQFF. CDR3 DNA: TGTGCCAGCAGTTACTGGGGGACAGGGCCCTACAATGAGCAGTTCTTC.

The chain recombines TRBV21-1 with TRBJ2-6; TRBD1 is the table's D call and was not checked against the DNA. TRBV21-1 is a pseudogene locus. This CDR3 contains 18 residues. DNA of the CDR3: TGTGCCAGCACCCTAGGGGGGACAGCCTCCTCTGGGGCCAACGTCCTGACTTTC. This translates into CASTLGGTASSGANVLTF.

CDR3 sequence (DNA): TGTGCCAGCAGCTTAGTTGGGACAGCCAGCTCTGGAAACACCATATATTTT. The encoded protein is CASSLVGTASSGNTIYF. The V call is TRBV4-2, the J call TRBJ1-3; TRBD1 aligns across 7 bases. The V segment lost 5 bases and the J segment 0 bases; nucleotides outside the gene matches: 10. CDR1 is LGHNA and CDR2 is YNFKEQ in the germline V gene. The CDR3 is 17 amino acids.

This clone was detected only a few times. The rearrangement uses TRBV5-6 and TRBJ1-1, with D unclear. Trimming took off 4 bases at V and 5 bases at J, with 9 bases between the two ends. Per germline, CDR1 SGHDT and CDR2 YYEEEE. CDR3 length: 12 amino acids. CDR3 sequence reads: CASSVRVTEAFF. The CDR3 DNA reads TGTGCCAGCAGCGTTAGGGTTACTGAAGCTTTCTTT. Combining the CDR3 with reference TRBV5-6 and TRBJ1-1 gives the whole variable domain DAGVTQSPTHLIKTRGQQVTLRCSPKSGHDTVSWYQQALGQGPQFIFQYYEEEERQRGNFPDRFSGHQFPNYSSELNVNALLLGDSALYLCASSVRVTEAFFGQGTRLTVV.

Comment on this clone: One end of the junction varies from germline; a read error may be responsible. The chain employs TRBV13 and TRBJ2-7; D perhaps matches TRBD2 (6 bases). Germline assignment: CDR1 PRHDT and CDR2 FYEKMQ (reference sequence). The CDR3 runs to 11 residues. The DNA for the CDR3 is TGTGCCAGCAGCTTGCGGGACGCCCAGCACTTC. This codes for CASSLRDAQHF.

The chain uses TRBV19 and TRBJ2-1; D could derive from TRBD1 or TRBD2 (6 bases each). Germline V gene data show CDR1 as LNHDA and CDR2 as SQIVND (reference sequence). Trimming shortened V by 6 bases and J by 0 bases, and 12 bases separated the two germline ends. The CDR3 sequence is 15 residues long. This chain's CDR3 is CASRLGGTSYNEQFF. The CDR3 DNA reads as TGTGCCAGTAGGTTAGGGGGGACCTCCTACAATGAGCAGTTCTTC.

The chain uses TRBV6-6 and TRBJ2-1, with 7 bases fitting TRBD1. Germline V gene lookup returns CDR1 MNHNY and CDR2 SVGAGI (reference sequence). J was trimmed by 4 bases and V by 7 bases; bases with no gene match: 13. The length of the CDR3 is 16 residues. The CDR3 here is CASTPRARQGYNEQFF. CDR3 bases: TGTGCCAGCACCCCAAGGGCAAGACAGGGATACAATGAGCAGTTCTTC.

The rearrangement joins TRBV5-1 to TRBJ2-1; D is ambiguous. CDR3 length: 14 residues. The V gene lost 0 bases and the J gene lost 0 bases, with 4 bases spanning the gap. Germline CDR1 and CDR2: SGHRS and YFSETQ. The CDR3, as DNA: TGCGCCAGCAGCTTGGCAGGCTCCTACAATGAGCAGTTCTTC. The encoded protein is CASSLAGSYNEQFF.

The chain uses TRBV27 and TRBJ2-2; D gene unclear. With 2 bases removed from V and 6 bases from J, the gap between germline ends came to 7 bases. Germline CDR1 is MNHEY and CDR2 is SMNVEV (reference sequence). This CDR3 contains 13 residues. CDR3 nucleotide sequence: TGTGCCAGCAGTTTAAGGAGAGCCGGGGAGCTGTTTTTT. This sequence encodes CASSLRRAGELFF.

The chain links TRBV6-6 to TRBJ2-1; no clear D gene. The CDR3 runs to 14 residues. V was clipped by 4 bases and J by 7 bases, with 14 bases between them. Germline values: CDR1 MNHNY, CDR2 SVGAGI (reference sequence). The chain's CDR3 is CASSWTQMGNEQFF. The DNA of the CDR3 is TGTGCCAGCAGTTGGACCCAAATGGGGAATGAGCAGTTCTTC.

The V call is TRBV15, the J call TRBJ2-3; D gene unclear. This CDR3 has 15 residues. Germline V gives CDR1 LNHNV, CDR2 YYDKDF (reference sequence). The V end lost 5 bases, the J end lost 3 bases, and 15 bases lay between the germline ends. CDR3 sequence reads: CATSASGYRTDTQYF. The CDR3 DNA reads TGTGCCACCAGCGCGAGTGGGTATAGGACAGATACGCAGTATTTT.

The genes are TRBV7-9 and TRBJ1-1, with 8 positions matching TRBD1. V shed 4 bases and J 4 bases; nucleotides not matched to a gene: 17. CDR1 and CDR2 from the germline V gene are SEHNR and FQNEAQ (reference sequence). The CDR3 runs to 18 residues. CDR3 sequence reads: CASSSTGTGVISGTEAFF. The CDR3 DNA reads TGTGCCAGCAGCTCCACCGGGACAGGTGTAATTTCGGGCACTGAAGCTTTCTTT.

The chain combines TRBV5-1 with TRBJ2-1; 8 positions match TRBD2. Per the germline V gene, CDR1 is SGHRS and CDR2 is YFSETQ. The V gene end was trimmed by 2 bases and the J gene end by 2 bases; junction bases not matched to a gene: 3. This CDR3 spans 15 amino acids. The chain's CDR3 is CASSFDSGAYNEQFF. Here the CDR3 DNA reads TGCGCCAGCAGCTTCGATAGCGGGGCCTACAATGAGCAGTTCTTC.

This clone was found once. The CDR3, as DNA: TGTGCCAGCAGCTTTAAACCGGGACAGAGATTCAATGAGCAGTTCTTC. Amino acids: CASSFKPGQRFNEQFF. The V gene is TRBV7-3, the J gene TRBJ2-1, with 7 bases fitting TRBD1. Germline CDR1 is SGHTA and CDR2 is FQGTGA. CDR3 size: 16 residues. J was trimmed by 6 bases and V by 3 bases; bases with no gene match: 11.

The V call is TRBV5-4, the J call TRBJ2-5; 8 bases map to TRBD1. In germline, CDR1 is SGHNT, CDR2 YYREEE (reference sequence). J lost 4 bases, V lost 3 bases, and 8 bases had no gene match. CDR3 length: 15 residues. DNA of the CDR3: TGTGCCAGCAGCTCAGACTGGGACAGGCGAGAGACCCAGTACTTC. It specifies CASSSDWDRRETQYF.

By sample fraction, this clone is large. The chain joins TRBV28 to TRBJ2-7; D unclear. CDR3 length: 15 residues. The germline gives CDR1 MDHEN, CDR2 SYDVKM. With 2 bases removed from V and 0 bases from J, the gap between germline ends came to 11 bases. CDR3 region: CASSLLWPSSYEQYF. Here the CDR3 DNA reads TGTGCCAGCAGTTTACTTTGGCCGAGCTCCTACGAGCAGTACTTC.

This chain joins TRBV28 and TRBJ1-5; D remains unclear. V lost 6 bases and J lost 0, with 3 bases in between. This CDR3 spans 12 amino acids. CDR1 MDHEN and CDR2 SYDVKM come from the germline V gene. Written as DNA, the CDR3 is TGTGCCAGCAGCACTAGCAATCAGCCCCAGCATTTT. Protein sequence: CASSTSNQPQHF.

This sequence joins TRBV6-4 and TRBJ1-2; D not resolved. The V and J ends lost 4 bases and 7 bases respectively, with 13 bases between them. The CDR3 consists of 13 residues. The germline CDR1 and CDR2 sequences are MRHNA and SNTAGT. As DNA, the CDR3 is TGTGCCAGCAGTGGCGGCGCGTCGGGTGGCTACACCTTC. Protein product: CASSGGASGGYTF.

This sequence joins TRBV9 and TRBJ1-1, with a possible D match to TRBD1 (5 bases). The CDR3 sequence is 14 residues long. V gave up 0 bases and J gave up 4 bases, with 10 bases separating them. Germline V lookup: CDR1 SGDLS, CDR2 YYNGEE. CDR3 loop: CASSVAGQPTEAFF. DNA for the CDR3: TGTGCCAGCAGCGTAGCGGGGCAGCCCACTGAAGCTTTCTTT.

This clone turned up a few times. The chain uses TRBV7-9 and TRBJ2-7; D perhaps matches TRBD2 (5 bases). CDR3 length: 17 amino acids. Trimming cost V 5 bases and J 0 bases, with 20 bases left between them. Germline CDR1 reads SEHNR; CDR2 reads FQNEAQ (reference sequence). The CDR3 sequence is CASSPLDGLTSSYEQYF. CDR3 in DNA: TGTGCCAGCAGCCCGCTTGACGGCCTAACTAGCTCCTACGAGCAGTACTTC.

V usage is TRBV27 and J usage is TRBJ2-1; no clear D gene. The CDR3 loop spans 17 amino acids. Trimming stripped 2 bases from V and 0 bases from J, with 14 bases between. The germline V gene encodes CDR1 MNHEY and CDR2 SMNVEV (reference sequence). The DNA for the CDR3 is TGTGCCAGCAGTTTAATTACAGCAAAGAGCTCCTACAATGAGCAGTTCTTC. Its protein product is CASSLITAKSSYNEQFF.

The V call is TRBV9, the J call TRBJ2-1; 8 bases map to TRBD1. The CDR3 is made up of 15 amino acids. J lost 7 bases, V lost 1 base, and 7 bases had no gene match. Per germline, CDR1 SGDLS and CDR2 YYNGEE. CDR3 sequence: CASSVSPRQGNEQFF. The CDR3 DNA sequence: TGTGCCAGCAGCGTATCACCAAGACAGGGGAATGAGCAGTTCTTC.

The CDR3 here is CASSVAENTEAFF. The CDR3 region has the DNA TGCGCCAGCAGCGTTGCGGAGAACACTGAAGCTTTCTTT. This sequence joins TRBV5-1 and TRBJ1-1, with unresolved D. The CDR3 loop spans 13 amino acids. V gave up 4 bases and J gave up 1 base, with 8 bases separating them. CDR1 and CDR2 from the germline V gene are SGHRS and YFSETQ.